This T cell receptor beta chain was sequenced in a study of blood T cell repertoires in COVID-19. Study-level background: Spain, Italy and the United States supplied samples that represented acute and convalescent COVID-19.

V shed 1 base and J 8 bases; nucleotides not matched to a gene: 1. Per germline, CDR1 SGDLS and CDR2 YYNGEE. The CDR3 length is 14 residues. Produced via immunoSEQ multiplex PCR; TCRdb's table is partial and in-frame only. The table lists 200,000 to 250,000 clones, around 82% of them singletons. This clone has more than one count but fewer than ten. The gene calls are TRBV9 and TRBJ1-6; TRBD1 agrees at 9 bases. The source of this sequence is a woman in her 50s who had been exposed to COVID-19. Source material: PBMCs or T cells enriched from blood (not recorded which). The CDR3 region has the DNA TGTGCCAGCAGCGTACGGACAGGGGATTCACCCCTCCACTTT. This encodes CASSVRTGDSPLHF.